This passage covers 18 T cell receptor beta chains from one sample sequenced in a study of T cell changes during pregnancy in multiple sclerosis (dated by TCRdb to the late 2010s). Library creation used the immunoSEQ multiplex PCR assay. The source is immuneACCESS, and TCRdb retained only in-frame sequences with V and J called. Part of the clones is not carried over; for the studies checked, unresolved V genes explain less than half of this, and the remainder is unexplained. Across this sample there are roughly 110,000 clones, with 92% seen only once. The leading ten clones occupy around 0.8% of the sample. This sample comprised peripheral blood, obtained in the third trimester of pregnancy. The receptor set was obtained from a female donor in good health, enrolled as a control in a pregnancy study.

CDR3 DNA: TGCGCCAGCAGCGCCGGGACACCCACAGATACGCAGTATTTT. This codes for CASSAGTPTDTQYF. J is TRBJ2-3 and V is TRBV5-1, with D possibly TRBD1 on 6 matching bases. V lost 4 bases and J 2 bases, leaving 11 bases between the germline ends. Germline V gene sequence: CDR1 SGHRS, CDR2 YFSETQ. CDR3 size: 14 residues.

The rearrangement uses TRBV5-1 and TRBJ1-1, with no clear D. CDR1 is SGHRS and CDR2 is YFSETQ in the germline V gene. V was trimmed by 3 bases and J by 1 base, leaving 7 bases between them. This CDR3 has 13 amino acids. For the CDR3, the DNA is TGCGCCAGCAGCTGGGCAGCGAACACTGAAGCTTTCTTT. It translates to CASSWAANTEAFF.

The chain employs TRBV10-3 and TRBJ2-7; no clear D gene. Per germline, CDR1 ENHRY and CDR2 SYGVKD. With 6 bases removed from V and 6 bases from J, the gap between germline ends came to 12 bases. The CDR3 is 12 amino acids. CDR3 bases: TGTGCCATCAGAGACATGGGCTCCGAGCAGTACTTC. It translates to CAIRDMGSEQYF.

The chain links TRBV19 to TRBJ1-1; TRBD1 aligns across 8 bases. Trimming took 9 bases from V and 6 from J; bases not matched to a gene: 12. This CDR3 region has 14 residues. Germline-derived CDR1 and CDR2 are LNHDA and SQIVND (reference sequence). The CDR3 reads CASLPQGEGAEAFF. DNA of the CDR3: TGTGCCAGCTTACCACAGGGGGAGGGCGCTGAAGCTTTCTTT.

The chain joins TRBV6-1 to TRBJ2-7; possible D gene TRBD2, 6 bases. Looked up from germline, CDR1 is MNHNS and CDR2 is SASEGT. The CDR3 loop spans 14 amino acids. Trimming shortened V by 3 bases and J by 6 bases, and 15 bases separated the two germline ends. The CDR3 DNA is TGTGCCAGCAGTGACCGAGGGACTGGGGGCGAGCAGTACTTC. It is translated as CASSDRGTGGEQYF.

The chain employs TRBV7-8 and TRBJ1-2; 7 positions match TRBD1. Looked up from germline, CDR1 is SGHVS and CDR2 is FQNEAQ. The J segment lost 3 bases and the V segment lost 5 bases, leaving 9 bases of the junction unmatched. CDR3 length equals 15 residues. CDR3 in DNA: TGTGCCAGCAGCCGAGGACAGGCCCTGTACTATGGCTACACCTTC. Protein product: CASSRGQALYYGYTF.

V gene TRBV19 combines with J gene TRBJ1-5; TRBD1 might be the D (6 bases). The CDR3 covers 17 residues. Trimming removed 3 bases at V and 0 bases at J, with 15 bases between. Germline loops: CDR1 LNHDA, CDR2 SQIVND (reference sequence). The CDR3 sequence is CASSMNGQSFSNQPQHF. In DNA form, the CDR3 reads TGTGCCAGTAGTATGAACGGACAGAGCTTTAGCAATCAGCCCCAGCATTTT.

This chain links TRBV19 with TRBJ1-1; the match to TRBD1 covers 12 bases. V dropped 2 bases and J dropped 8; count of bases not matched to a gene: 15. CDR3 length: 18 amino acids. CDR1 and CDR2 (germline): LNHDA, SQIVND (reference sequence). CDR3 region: CASSIRPPPGQGAAEAFF. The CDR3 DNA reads TGTGCCAGTAGTATAAGGCCCCCACCGGGACAGGGGGCGGCGGAAGCTTTCTTT.

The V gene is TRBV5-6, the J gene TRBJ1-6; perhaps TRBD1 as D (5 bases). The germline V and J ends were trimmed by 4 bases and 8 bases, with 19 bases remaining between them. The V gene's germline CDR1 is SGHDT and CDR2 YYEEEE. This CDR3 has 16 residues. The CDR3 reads CASSLRTPDAYSPLHF. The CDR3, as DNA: TGTGCCAGCAGCCTGAGGACACCAGACGCCTATTCACCCCTCCACTTT.

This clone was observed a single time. The CDR3 DNA is TGCGCCAGCAGCCAAGATTTTGGACTTCGTTCCTCTGGAAACACCATATATTTT. As protein: CASSQDFGLRSSGNTIYF. The chain has TRBV4-3 and TRBJ1-3; D is uncertain. Germline CDR1 and CDR2: LGHNA and YSLEER. The CDR3 has 18 residues. The V end was cut by 0 bases, the J end by 0 bases, with 15 bases between.

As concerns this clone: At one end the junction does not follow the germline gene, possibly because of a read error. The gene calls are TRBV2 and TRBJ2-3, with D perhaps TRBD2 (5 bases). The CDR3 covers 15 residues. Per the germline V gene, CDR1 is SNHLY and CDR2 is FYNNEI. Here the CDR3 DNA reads TGTGTCAGCAGTCTCCCCGGGGAGAACACAGATACGCAGTATTTT. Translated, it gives CVSSLPGENTDTQYF. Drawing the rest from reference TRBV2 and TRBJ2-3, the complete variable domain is EPEVTQTPSHQVTQMGQEVILRCVPISNHLYFYWYRQILGQKVEFLVSFYNNEISEKSEIFDDQFSVERPDGSNFTLKIRSTKLEDSAMYFCVSSLPGENTDTQYFGPGTRLTVL.

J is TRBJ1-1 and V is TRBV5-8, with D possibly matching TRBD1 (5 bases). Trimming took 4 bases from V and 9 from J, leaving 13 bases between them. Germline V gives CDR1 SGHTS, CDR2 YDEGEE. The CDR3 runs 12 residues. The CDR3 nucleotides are TGTGCCAGCAGCATTGCCGACAGTAAAGCTTTCTTT. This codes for CASSIADSKAFF.

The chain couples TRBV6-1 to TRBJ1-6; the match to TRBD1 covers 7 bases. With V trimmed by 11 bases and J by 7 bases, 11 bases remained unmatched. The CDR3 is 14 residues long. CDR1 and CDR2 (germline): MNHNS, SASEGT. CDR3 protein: CAGSSGQRNSPLHF. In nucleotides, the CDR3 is TGTGCCGGCTCATCGGGACAGAGAAATTCACCCCTCCACTTT.

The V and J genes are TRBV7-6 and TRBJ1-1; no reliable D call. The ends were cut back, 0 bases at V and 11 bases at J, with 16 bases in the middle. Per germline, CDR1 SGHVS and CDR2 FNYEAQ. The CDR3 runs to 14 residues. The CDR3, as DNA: TGTGCCAGCAGCTTAGCGGCCCTAACGACCGGGGCTTTCTTT. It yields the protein CASSLAALTTGAFF.

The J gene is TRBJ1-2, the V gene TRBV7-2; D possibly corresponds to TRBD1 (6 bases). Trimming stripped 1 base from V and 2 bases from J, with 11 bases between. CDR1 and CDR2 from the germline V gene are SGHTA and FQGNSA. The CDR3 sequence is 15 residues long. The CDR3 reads CASSLGSGENYGYTF. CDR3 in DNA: TGTGCCAGCAGCTTAGGTTCAGGGGAAAACTATGGCTACACCTTC.

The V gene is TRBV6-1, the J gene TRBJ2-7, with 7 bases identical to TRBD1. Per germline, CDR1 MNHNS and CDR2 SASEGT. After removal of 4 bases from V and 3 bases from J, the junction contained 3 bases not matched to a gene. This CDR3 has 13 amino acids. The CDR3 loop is CASSGTGDYEQYF. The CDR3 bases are TGTGCCAGCAGTGGAACAGGGGACTACGAGCAGTACTTC.

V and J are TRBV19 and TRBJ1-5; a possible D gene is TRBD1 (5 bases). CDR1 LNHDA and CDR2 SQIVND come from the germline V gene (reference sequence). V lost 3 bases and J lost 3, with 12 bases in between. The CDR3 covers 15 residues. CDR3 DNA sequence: TGTGCCAGTAGTATTGGCACAGGCATCAATCAGCCCCAGCATTTT. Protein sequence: CASSIGTGINQPQHF.

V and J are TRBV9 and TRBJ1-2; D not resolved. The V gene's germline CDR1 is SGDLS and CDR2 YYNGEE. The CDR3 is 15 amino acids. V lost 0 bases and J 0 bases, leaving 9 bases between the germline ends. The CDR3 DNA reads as TGTGCCAGCAGCGTAGGAGTCAAACCTAACTATGGCTACACCTTC. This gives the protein CASSVGVKPNYGYTF.